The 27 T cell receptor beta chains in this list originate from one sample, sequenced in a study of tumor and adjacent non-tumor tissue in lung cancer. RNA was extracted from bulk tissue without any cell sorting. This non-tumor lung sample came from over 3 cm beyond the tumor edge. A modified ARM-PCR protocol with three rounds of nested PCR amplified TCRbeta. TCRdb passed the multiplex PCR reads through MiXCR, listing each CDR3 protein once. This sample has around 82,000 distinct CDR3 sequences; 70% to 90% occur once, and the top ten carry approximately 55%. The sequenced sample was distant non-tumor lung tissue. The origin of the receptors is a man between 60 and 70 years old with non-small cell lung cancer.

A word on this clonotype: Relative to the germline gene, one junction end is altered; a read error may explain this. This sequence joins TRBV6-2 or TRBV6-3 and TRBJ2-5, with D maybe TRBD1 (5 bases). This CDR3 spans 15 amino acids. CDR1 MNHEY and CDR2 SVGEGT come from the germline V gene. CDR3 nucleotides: TGCGTCAGCAGTTCCGTTCAGGGAATCCAAGAGACCCAGTACTTC. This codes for CVSSSVQGIQETQYF.

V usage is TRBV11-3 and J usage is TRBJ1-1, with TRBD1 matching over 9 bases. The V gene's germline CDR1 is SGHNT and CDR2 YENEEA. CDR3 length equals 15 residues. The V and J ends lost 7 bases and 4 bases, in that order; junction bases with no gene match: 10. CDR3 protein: CASIRTGTGSTEAFF. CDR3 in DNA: TGTGCCAGCATCAGGACCGGGACAGGGAGCACTGAAGCTTTCTTT.

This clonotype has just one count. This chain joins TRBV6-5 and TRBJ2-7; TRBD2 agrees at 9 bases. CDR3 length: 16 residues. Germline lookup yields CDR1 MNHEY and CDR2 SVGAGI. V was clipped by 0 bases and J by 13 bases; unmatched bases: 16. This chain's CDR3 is CASSYSSSGVTYGQYF. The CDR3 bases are TGTGCCAGCAGTTACTCGTCTAGCGGGGTCACCTACGGGCAATACTTC.

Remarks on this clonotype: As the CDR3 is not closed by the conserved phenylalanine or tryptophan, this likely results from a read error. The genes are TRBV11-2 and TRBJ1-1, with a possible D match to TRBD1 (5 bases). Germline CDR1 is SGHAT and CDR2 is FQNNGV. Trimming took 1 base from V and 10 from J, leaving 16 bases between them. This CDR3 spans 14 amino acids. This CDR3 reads CASSLGGARTRAFI. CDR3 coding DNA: TGTGCCAGCAGCTTAGGAGGGGCTCGAACTCGAGCTTTCATT.

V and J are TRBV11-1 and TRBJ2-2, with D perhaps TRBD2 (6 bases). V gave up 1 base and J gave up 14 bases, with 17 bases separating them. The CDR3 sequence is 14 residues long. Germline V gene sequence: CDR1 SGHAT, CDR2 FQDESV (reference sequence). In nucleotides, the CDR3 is TGTGCCAGCAGCTTAGAAGGTTACACCGGGGGTCTGTTTTTT. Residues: CASSLEGYTGGLFF.

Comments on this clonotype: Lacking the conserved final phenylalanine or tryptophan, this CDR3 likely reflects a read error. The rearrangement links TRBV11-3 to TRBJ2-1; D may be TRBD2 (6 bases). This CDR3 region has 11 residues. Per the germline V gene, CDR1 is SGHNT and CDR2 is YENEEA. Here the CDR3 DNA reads TGTACCAGCAGCGTCCGGGAGCCGCAGTTCATC. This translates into CTSSVREPQFI.

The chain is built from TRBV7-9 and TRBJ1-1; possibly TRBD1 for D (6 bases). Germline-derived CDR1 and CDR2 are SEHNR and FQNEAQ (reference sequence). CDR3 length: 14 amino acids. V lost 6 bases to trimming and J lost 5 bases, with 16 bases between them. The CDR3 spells CASRDFEGGTEAFF. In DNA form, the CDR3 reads TGTGCCAGCAGGGATTTCGAGGGGGGGACTGAAGCTTTCTTT.

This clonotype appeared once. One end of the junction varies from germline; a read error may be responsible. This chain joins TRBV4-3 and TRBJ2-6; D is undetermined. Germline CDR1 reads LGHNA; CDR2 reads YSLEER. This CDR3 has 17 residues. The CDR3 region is CASSGANSNSEANVLTF. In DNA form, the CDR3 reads TGCGCCAGCAGCGGAGCGAACAGTAACTCTGAGGCCAACGTCCTGACTTTC.

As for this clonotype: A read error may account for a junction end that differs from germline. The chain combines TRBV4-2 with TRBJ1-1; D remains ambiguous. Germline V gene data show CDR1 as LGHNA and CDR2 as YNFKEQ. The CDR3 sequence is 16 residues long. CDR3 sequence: CAGRQVLQLENTEVFF. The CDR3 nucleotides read TGTGCCGGCAGGCAAGTCTTACAGCTTGAGAACACTGAAGTTTTCTTT.

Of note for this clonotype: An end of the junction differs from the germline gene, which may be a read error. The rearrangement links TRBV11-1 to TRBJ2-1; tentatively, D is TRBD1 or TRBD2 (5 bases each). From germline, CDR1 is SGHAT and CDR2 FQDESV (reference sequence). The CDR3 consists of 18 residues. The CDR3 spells CASSLAQVYKGQIPQQFF. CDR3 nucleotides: TGTGCCAGTAGCTTAGCGCAAGTCTATAAGGGGCAGATCCCCCAGCAGTTCTTC. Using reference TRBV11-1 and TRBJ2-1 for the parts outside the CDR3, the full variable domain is EAEVAQSPRYKITEKSQAVAFWCDPISGHATLYWYRQILGQGPELLVQFQDESVVDDSQLPKDRFSAERLKGVDSTLKIQPAELGDSAMYLCASSLAQVYKGQIPQQFFGPGTRLTVL.

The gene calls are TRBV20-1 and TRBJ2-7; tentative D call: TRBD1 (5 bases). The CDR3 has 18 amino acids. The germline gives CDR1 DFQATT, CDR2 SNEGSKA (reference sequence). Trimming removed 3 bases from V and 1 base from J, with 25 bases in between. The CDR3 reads CSARLLKASGFPSYEQYV. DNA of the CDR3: TGCAGTGCTAGGCTTCTCAAGGCCTCAGGGTTCCCATCCTACGAGCAGTACGTC.

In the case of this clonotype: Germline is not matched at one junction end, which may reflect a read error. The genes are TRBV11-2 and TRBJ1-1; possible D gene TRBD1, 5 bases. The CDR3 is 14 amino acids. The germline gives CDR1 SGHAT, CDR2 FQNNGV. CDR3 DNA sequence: TGTGCCAGCAGCTTAGTAGAGAGGGGCTCTGAAGCTTGCTTT. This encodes CASSLVERGSEACF.

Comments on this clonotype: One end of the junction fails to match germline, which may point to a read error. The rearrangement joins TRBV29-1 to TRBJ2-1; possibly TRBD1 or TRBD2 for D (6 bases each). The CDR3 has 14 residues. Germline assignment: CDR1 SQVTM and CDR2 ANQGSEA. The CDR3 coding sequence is TGCAGCGTCCCGGGACAAGCGGACCTCCGGGAGCAGCTCTTC. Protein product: CSVPGQADLREQLF.

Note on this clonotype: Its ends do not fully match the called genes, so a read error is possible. DNA for the CDR3: TGCGCCAACAGGCAAGACGTTCCGTGCAGTTCGGGCACTGAAACTTTCTTT. Protein sequence: CANRQDVPCSSGTETFF. The chain is built from TRBV4-3 and TRBJ1-1; weak D call: TRBD1 (5 bases). This CDR3 region has 17 residues. Germline V gives CDR1 LGHNA, CDR2 YSLEER.

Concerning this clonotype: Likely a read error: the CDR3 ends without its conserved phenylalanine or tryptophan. The CDR3 bases are TGCGGTGCTTGGACGAATGAGCAGTTCCTC. This gives the protein CGAWTNEQFL. This chain links TRBV20-1 with TRBJ2-1; D call uncertain. There are 10 residues in the CDR3. CDR1 is DFQATT and CDR2 is SNEGSKA in the germline V gene (reference sequence).

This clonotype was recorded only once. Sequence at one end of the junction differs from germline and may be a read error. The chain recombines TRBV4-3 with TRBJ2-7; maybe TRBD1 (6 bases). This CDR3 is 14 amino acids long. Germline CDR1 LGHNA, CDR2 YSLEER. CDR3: CDSSQRDMGDEQYF. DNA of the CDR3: TGCGACAGCAGCCAACGGGACATGGGGGACGAGCAGTACTTC.

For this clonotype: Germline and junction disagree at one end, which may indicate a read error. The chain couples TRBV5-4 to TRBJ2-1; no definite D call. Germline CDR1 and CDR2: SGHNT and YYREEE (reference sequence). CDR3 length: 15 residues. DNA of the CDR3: TGTGCCAGCAGCTTTATAGCTGGGCCTAACAATGAGCACTCCTTC. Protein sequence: CASSFIAGPNNEHSF. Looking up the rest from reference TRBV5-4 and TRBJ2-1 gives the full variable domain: ETGVTQSPTHLIKTRGQQVTLRCSSQSGHNTVSWYQQALGQGPQFIFQYYREEENGRGNFPPRFSGLQFPNYSSELNVNALELDDSALYLCASSFIAGPNNEHSFGPGTRLTVL.

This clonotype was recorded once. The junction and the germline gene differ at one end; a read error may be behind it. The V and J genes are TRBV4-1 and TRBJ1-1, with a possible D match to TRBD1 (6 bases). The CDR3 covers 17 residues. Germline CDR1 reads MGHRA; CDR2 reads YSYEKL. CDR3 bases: TGCGCCAACAGCCAACCGACAGGCGGGCCAGGGAACACTGAAGCTTTCTTT. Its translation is CANSQPTGGPGNTEAFF.

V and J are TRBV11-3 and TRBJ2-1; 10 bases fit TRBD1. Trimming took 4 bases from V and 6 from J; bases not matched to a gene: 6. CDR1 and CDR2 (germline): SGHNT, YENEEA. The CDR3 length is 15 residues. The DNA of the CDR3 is TGTGCCAGCAGCTATGTCGGGACAGGGGCCAATGAGCAGTTCTTC. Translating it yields CASSYVGTGANEQFF.

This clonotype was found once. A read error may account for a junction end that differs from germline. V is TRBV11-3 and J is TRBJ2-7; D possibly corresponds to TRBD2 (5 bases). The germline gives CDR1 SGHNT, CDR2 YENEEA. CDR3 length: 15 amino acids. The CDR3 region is CASSYRTGLTYVQYF. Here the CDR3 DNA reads TGTGCCAGTAGCTATCGGACTGGATTAACCTACGTGCAGTACTTT.

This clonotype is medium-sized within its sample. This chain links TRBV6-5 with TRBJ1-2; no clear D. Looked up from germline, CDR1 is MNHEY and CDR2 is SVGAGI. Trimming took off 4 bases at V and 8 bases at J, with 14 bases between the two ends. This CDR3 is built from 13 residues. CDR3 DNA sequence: TGTGCCAGCAGTTCCGCCCCCTTACACGGCTACACCTTC. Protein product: CASSSAPLHGYTF.

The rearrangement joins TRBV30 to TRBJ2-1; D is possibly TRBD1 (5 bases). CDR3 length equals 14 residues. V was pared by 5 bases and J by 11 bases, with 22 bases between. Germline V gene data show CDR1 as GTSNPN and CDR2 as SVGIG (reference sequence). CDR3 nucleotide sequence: TGTGCCTGGTTAAGGACAAGGGGAAATGCCCAGCAGTTCTTC. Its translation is CAWLRTRGNAQQFF.

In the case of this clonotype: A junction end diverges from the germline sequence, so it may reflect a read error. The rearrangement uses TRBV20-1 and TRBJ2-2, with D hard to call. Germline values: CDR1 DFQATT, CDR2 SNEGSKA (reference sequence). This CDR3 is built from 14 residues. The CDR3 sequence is CRARFSENIGELFF. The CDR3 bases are TGCCGTGCTAGATTCTCCGAGAACATCGGGGAGCTGTTTTTT.

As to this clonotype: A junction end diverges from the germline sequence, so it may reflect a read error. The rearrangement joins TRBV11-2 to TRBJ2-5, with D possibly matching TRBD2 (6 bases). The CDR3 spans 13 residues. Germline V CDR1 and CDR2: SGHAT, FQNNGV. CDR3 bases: TGTGCCAGCAGCAAGCGCTCGGGGGAGACCCAATACTTC. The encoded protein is CASSKRSGETQYF.

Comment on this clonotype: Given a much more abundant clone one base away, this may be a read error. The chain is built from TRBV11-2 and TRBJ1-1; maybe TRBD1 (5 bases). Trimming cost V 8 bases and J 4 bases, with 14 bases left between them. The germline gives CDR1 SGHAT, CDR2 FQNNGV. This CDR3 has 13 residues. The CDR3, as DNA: TGTGCCAGCTTAGTCTGGAGGGGCACTGAAGCTTTCTTT. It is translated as CASLVWRGTEAFF.

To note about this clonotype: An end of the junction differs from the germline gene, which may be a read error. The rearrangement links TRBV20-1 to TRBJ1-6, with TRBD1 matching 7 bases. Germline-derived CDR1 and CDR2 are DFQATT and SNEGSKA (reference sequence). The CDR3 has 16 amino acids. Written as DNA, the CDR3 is TGCAGTGCTAGATACCACCGACAGGGCGGCAATTCACCCCTCCATTTT. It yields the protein CSARYHRQGGNSPLHF.

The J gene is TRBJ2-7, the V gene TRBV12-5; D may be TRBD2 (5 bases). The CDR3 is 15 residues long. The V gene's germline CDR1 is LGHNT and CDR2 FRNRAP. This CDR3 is CPNGLDHTGSYEQYF. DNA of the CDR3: TGTCCTAATGGTTTGGACCACACGGGGAGCTACGAGCAGTACTTC.